Listed below are T cell receptor beta chains from one sample, sequenced in a study of blood T cell repertoires in COVID-19. Produced via immunoSEQ multiplex PCR; TCRdb's table is partial and in-frame only. The data hold 160,000 or so clones, with approximately 87% observed a single time. Sequenced material: peripheral blood. These receptors all stem from an older woman with COVID-19, enrolled during active disease. Both conserved end residues are part of each CDR3. D genes are given only for firm matches. Part of the rows lack a size; the others show once, few, many or a class for expanded clones.

D gene	clone size	V gene	J gene	CDR3 DNA	CDR3 protein
NA	few	TRBV15	TRBJ1-1	TGTGCCACCAGCAACCCCCGGACTGAAGCTTTCTTT	CATSNPRTEAFF
TRBD2	few	TRBV20-1	TRBJ2-3	TGCAGTGCGGCGGGGGTTGATACGCAGTATTTT	CSAAGVDTQYF
TRBD1	NA	TRBV11-2	TRBJ2-1	TGTGCCAGCAGCCTGGGCTGGACAGGGCCCTATGAGCAGTTCTTC	CASSLGWTGPYEQFF
NA	NA	TRBV12-3/TRBV12-4	TRBJ1-2	TGTGCCAGCACTCTAGGTAGTAACTATGGCTACACCTTC	CASTLGSNYGYTF
TRBD1	NA	TRBV5-5	TRBJ2-1	TGTGCCAGCAGTCTGGGACAGACCTACAATGAGCAGTTCTTC	CASSLGQTYNEQFF
NA	NA	TRBV29-1	TRBJ1-5	TGCAGCGTTGGCAGTAGCAATCAGCCCCAGCATTTT	CSVGSSNQPQHF
NA	NA	TRBV30	TRBJ1-1	TGTGCCTGGAGTGTACAACGGAACACTGAAGCTTTCTTT	CAWSVQRNTEAFF
NA	NA	TRBV3-1/TRBV3-2	TRBJ2-7	TGTGCCAGCAGCCATAACTACGAGCAGTACTTC	CASSHNYEQYF
NA	few	TRBV5-1	TRBJ1-1	TGCGCCAGCAGCGAGCAACCCAAACAGGCGATGAGAAGTGAAGCTTTCTTT	CASSEQPKQAMRSEAFF
TRBD1	NA	TRBV7-9	TRBJ2-2	TGTGCCAGCAGCTTAGCCGGGACAGAGGCCACCGGGGAGCTGTTTTTT	CASSLAGTEATGELFF
NA	few	TRBV11-2	TRBJ1-1	TGTGCCAGCAGCTTAGTCTCGGTTGTGAAAGCTTTCTTT	CASSLVSVVKAFF
NA	NA	TRBV7-3	TRBJ2-3	TGTGCCAGCAGCTTAAGGGGAGACACAGATACGCAGTATTTT	CASSLRGDTDTQYF
NA	NA	TRBV9	TRBJ1-3	TGTGCCAGCAGGACAGGCGTCTCTGGAAACACCATATATTTT	CASRTGVSGNTIYF
TRBD1	NA	TRBV6-5	TRBJ1-3	TGTGCCAGCAGTTCGGGACAGTCCTCTGGAAACACCATATATTTT	CASSSGQSSGNTIYF
NA	NA	TRBV28	TRBJ2-5	TGTGCCAGCAGTCAGACAGCCCAAGAGACCCAGTACTTC	CASSQTAQETQYF